This TCR beta chain was sequenced in a study of blood T cell repertoires in COVID-19. Study background: Sample material is recorded as cDNA or gDNA derived from T cells, B-cell-depleted T cells, or PBMCs.

V was clipped by 3 bases and J by 9 bases, with 13 bases between them. Germline-derived CDR1 and CDR2 are SGHTS and YDEGEE. This CDR3 has 12 amino acids. As originally analysed: Scientists estimated how many nucleated cells there were by amplifying reference gene primers. Only in-frame clones appear in the TCRdb table, and some are missing; sequencing was by immunoSEQ multiplex PCR. V, J and clone size are taken as reported in that table, and D and trimming were inferred from the DNA itself. Among 150,000 to 200,000 clones listed, 70% to 90% were seen once. The V and J genes are TRBV5-8 and TRBJ2-7; D is possibly TRBD1 (5 bases). This receptor was identified in a man aged 65 to 79 with active or convalescent COVID-19. The material sequenced was peripheral blood. CDR3 region: CASSSTVSSQYF. DNA for the CDR3: TGTGCCAGCAGCTCGACAGTTTCGTCGCAGTACTTC.